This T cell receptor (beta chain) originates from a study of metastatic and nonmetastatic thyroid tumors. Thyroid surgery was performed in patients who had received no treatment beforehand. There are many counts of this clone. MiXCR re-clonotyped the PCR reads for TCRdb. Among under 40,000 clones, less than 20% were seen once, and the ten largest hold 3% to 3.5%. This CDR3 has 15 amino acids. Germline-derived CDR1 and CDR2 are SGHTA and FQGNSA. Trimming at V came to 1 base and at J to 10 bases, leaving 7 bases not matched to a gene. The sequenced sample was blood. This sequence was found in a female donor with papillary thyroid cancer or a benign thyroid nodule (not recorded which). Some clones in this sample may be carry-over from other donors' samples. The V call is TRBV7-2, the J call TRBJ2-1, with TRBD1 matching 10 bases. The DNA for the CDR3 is TGTGCCAGCAGCTTAGAGCCGACAGGGGGCCGGGAGCAGTTCTTC. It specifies CASSLEPTGGREQFF.